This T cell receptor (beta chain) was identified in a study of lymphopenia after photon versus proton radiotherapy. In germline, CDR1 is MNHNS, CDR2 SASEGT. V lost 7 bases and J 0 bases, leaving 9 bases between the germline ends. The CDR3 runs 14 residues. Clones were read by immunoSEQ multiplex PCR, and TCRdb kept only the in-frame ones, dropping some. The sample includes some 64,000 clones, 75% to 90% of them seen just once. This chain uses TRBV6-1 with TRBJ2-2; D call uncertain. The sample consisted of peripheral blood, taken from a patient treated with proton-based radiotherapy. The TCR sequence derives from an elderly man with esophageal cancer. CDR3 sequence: CASTKRANTGELFF. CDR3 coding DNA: TGTGCCAGCACCAAAAGGGCGAACACCGGGGAGCTGTTTTTT.